These 29 T cell receptor beta chains were sequenced from one sample in a study of a mutant IDH1 vaccine in newly diagnosed glioma. Which antigens these TCRs recognize remains unknown. The time point was: week 35, safety follow-up. A 20-mer mutant IDH1 peptide at 300 ug was injected subcutaneously with topical imiquimod. Here immunoSEQ multiplex PCR was the method, and the copy in TCRdb shows in-frame clones only, minus some. The data hold 50,000 to 70,000 clones, with under 85% observed a single time. The sequences come from PBMCs, collected from a glioma patient whose treatment included an IDH1 peptide vaccine. These receptors came from a man aged 45-60 years with glioma.

The chain links TRBV2 to TRBJ2-5; TRBD1 is a possible D gene (6 bases). V gave up 1 base and J gave up 4 bases, with 19 bases separating them. There are 17 residues in the CDR3. The germline gives CDR1 SNHLY, CDR2 FYNNEI. Here the CDR3 reads CASSEVRRAGAGETQYF. The CDR3 bases are TGTGCCAGCAGTGAAGTACGGCGGGCAGGGGCCGGAGAGACCCAGTACTTC.

This clone was seen only once. The rearrangement links TRBV9 to TRBJ2-3; a possible D gene is TRBD2 (5 bases). Trimming removed 0 bases from V and 7 bases from J, with 12 bases in between. The CDR3 is 14 residues long. Germline V CDR1 and CDR2: SGDLS, YYNGEE. The CDR3 DNA reads as TGTGCCAGCAGCGTAGGGGGAGCTATCAATACGCAGTATTTT. It is translated as CASSVGGAINTQYF.

The chain joins TRBV10-3 to TRBJ1-2, with 7 bases that match TRBD1. Germline V CDR1 and CDR2: ENHRY, SYGVKD. V lost 8 bases, J lost 8 bases, and 8 bases stayed unmatched. This CDR3 contains 12 residues. CDR3 sequence (DNA): TGTGCCATCCTAGGACAGGTCGAAGGCTACACCTTC. This codes for CAILGQVEGYTF.

This clone was observed a single time. The chain employs TRBV27 and TRBJ2-5, with TRBD1 matching over 7 bases. This CDR3 has 13 residues. Trimming took 3 bases from V and 4 from J; bases not matched to a gene: 2. Looked up from germline, CDR1 is MNHEY and CDR2 is SMNVEV (reference sequence). For the CDR3, the DNA is TGTGCCAGCAGTTTCCGACAGGGAGAGACCCAGTACTTC. It is translated as CASSFRQGETQYF.

CDR3 loop: CASGPYEQYF. The CDR3 DNA is TGTGCCAGCGGCCCCTACGAGCAGTACTTC. V is TRBV27 and J is TRBJ2-7; D not resolved. The germline V gene encodes CDR1 MNHEY and CDR2 SMNVEV (reference sequence). The CDR3 sequence is 10 residues long. Between the trimmed V and J ends, which lost 8 bases and 2 bases, there was a span of 4 bases.

The chain links TRBV4-1 to TRBJ1-5; tentatively, D is TRBD1 (6 bases). The CDR3 has 16 amino acids. Germline V gene sequence: CDR1 MGHRA, CDR2 YSYEKL. V gave up 2 bases and J gave up 0 bases, with 11 bases separating them. This chain's CDR3 is CASSQQDSNSNQPQHF. The CDR3 DNA is TGCGCCAGCAGCCAACAGGACAGTAATAGCAATCAGCCCCAGCATTTT.

The chain uses TRBV21-1 and TRBJ2-4. TRBV21-1 is noted as a pseudogene. The CDR3 sequence is 15 residues long. CDR3 residues: CASSKPGEDKNIQYF. Here the CDR3 DNA reads TGTGCCAGCAGCAAACCAGGGGAGGACAAAAACATTCAGTACTTC.

This clone turned up a few times. The gene calls are TRBV11-2 and TRBJ2-7; tentative D call: TRBD1 (5 bases). Trimming took 5 bases from V and 0 from J, leaving 23 bases between them. The CDR3 totals 18 residues. CDR1 and CDR2 (germline): SGHAT, FQNNGV. The CDR3 protein is CASSQYPRVHRSSYEQYF. The CDR3 coding sequence is TGTGCCAGCAGCCAATACCCCAGGGTACACAGGAGCTCCTACGAGCAGTACTTC.

This clone has at least ten counts. The J gene is TRBJ1-1, the V gene TRBV5-6, with D possibly being TRBD1 (5 bases). The V gene's germline CDR1 is SGHDT and CDR2 YYEEEE. The V and J ends lost 2 bases and 6 bases respectively, with 8 bases between them. This CDR3 is 12 amino acids long. CDR3 nucleotide sequence: TGTGCCAGCAGCTTCGTAGGGGCTGAAGCTTTCTTT. It translates to CASSFVGAEAFF.

The V call is TRBV28, the J call TRBJ2-7; a weak D match, TRBD1 (7 bases). Trimming cost V 9 bases and J 0 bases, with 15 bases left between them. Germline assignment: CDR1 MDHEN and CDR2 SYDVKM. The CDR3 is 14 residues long. The CDR3 spells CASLSGGNSYEQYF. The CDR3 region has the DNA TGTGCCAGTTTATCAGGGGGGAACTCCTACGAGCAGTACTTC.

The V and J genes are TRBV18 and TRBJ2-3; TRBD2 might be the D (6 bases). V lost 3 bases to trimming and J lost 1 base, with 11 bases between them. CDR1 is KGHSH, CDR2 LQKENI, per germline. The CDR3 covers 15 residues. The CDR3 reads CASSPGGTGTDTQYF. The CDR3 DNA reads TGTGCCAGCTCACCCGGGGGAACCGGCACAGATACGCAGTATTTT.

The rearrangement uses TRBV25-1 and TRBJ1-2; D gene ambiguous. V was cut by 6 bases and J by 2 bases, with 7 bases left in between. Germline-derived CDR1 and CDR2 are MGHDK and SYGVNS. The CDR3 loop spans 12 amino acids. In DNA, the CDR3 is TGTGCCAGCAGATACGGCAACTATGGCTACACCTTC. Protein sequence: CASRYGNYGYTF.

J is TRBJ2-1 and V is TRBV6-5; D may be TRBD2 (6 bases). The length of the CDR3 is 13 residues. The V and J ends lost 6 bases and 6 bases respectively, with 12 bases between them. Germline values: CDR1 MNHEY, CDR2 SVGAGI. The DNA of the CDR3 is TGTGCCAGCAGCTGGGACTCTCTCAATGAGCAGTTCTTC. This translates into CASSWDSLNEQFF.

V gene TRBV29-1 combines with J gene TRBJ2-3, with 7 bases identical to TRBD2. The V and J ends lost 6 bases and 2 bases, in that order; junction bases with no gene match: 5. Germline values: CDR1 SQVTM, CDR2 ANQGSEA. This CDR3 has 13 amino acids. CDR3 sequence (DNA): TGCAGCGTATCGACTAGCTTCACAGATACGCAGTATTTT. Translation gives CSVSTSFTDTQYF.

This clone was observed a few times. V and J are TRBV2 and TRBJ2-2, with D perhaps matching TRBD1 or TRBD2 (5 bases each). The CDR3 is made up of 12 amino acids. Trimming cost V 8 bases and J 9 bases, with 13 bases left between them. Germline V lookup: CDR1 SNHLY, CDR2 FYNNEI. The CDR3 reads CASGRERRELFF. The DNA of the CDR3 is TGTGCCAGCGGCAGGGAGCGCAGGGAGCTGTTTTTT.

This chain links TRBV11-3 with TRBJ2-7, with 7 nucleotides matching TRBD1. V lost 1 base to trimming and J lost 3 bases; unmatched junction nucleotides: 0. The CDR3 contains 13 residues. CDR1 and CDR2 (germline): SGHNT, YENEEA. The CDR3 reads CASSLGDSYEQYF. The CDR3 coding sequence is TGTGCCAGCAGCTTAGGGGACAGCTACGAGCAGTACTTC.

The chain links TRBV5-1 to TRBJ2-5; 7 bases fit TRBD2. The ends lost 0 bases at V and 3 bases at J; junction bases unmatched: 5. This CDR3 is built from 15 residues. Germline values: CDR1 SGHRS, CDR2 YFSETQ. CDR3 region: CASSLDGTIEETQYF. The CDR3 DNA sequence: TGCGCCAGCAGCTTGGACGGGACTATAGAAGAGACCCAGTACTTC.

The chain recombines TRBV28 with TRBJ1-2, with D possibly matching TRBD1 (5 bases). Per germline, CDR1 MDHEN and CDR2 SYDVKM. The V and J ends lost 5 bases and 8 bases respectively, with 18 bases between them. The CDR3 totals 14 residues. CDR3 region: CASSVPGLLGGYTF. CDR3 nucleotide sequence: TGTGCCAGCAGTGTCCCGGGACTGCTGGGCGGCTACACCTTC.

The chain combines TRBV30 with TRBJ2-5, with 7 nucleotides matching TRBD2. The V gene's germline CDR1 is GTSNPN and CDR2 SVGIG (reference sequence). After removal of 2 bases from V and 5 bases from J, the junction contained 5 bases not matched to a gene. The length of the CDR3 is 13 residues. CDR3 nucleotides: TGTGCCTGGAGTTCTAGCGGATACGAGACCCAGTACTTC. Translation gives CAWSSSGYETQYF.

The chain uses TRBV27 and TRBJ1-3; weak D call: TRBD1 (5 bases). The CDR3 contains 13 residues. The V end lost 3 bases, the J end lost 3 bases, and 6 bases lay between the germline ends. CDR1 and CDR2 (germline): MNHEY, SMNVEV (reference sequence). The CDR3 region is CASSLTVGNTIYF. CDR3 bases: TGTGCCAGCAGTTTGACAGTTGGAAACACCATATATTTT.

The rearrangement links TRBV7-9 to TRBJ2-2, with TRBD1 identical over 10 bases. There are 16 residues in the CDR3. J was trimmed by 1 base and V by 5 bases; bases with no gene match: 4. Germline CDR1 is SEHNR and CDR2 is FQNEAQ (reference sequence). This chain's CDR3 is CASSPRDRGNTGELFF. The CDR3 DNA reads TGTGCCAGCAGCCCTCGGGACAGGGGGAACACCGGGGAGCTGTTTTTT.

This chain uses TRBV6-5 with TRBJ1-2; D remains unclear. V lost 6 bases to trimming and J lost 4 bases, with 9 bases between them. The CDR3 is 12 amino acids. Germline loops: CDR1 MNHEY, CDR2 SVGAGI. CDR3 amino acids: CASSAGPYGYTF. CDR3 bases: TGTGCCAGCAGCGCTGGACCCTATGGCTACACCTTC.

The chain couples TRBV10-3 to TRBJ1-4; no reliable D call. V lost 0 bases and J 7 bases, leaving 12 bases between the germline ends. The CDR3 has 15 residues. Germline CDR1 ENHRY, CDR2 SYGVKD. The CDR3 sequence: CAISESNPGSEKLFF. DNA of the CDR3: TGTGCCATCAGTGAGTCGAACCCCGGCAGTGAAAAACTGTTTTTT.

This clone was seen just once. The gene calls are TRBV5-1 and TRBJ1-5, with 8 bases lining up with TRBD1. This CDR3 is 15 amino acids long. The V segment lost 4 bases and the J segment 3 bases; nucleotides outside the gene matches: 6. Germline values: CDR1 SGHRS, CDR2 YFSETQ. DNA for the CDR3: TGCGCCAGCAGCCCCGGGACAGGCTTCAATCAGCCCCAGCATTTT. As protein: CASSPGTGFNQPQHF.

This clone was detected a few times. The rearrangement joins TRBV30 to TRBJ1-1, with D hard to call. Trimming pared 1 base from V and 0 bases from J, leaving 6 bases between. The CDR3 consists of 13 residues. Looked up from germline, CDR1 is GTSNPN and CDR2 is SVGIG (reference sequence). The CDR3 coding sequence is TGTGCCTGGAGTGCGCGGGTGAACACTGAAGCTTTCTTT. Residues: CAWSARVNTEAFF.

This clone has just one count. V gene TRBV9 combines with J gene TRBJ1-4; a weak D match, TRBD1 (5 bases). CDR3 length: 15 amino acids. Germline lookup yields CDR1 SGDLS and CDR2 YYNGEE. V lost 6 bases to trimming and J lost 0 bases, with 12 bases between them. The CDR3 region is CASNARGSTNEKLFF. CDR3 bases: TGTGCCAGCAACGCTAGGGGATCAACTAATGAAAAACTGTTTTTT.

The chain joins TRBV7-8 to TRBJ1-5; D gene unclear. Germline V gene data show CDR1 as SGHVS and CDR2 as FQNEAQ. The V and J ends lost 4 bases and 9 bases respectively, with 13 bases between them. CDR3 size: 13 residues. The CDR3 region has the DNA TGTGCCAGCAGCTCCGACTTAGAGGGGCCCCAGCATTTT. Its translation: CASSSDLEGPQHF.

The gene calls are TRBV6-5 and TRBJ1-5; possible D gene TRBD1, 6 bases. Germline V gives CDR1 MNHEY, CDR2 SVGAGI. Trimming took 6 bases from V and 0 from J, leaving 12 bases between them. This CDR3 is built from 15 residues. The CDR3 sequence is CASSPTGNSNQPQHF. The CDR3 nucleotides are TGTGCCAGCAGCCCCACAGGGAATAGCAATCAGCCCCAGCATTTT.

This clone was seen just once. The gene calls are TRBV5-4 and TRBJ2-1; D not resolved. This CDR3 region has 12 residues. The germline V and J ends were trimmed by 2 bases and 10 bases, with 10 bases remaining between them. Germline CDR1 and CDR2: SGHNT and YYREEE (reference sequence). CDR3 region: CASSLRGREQFF. CDR3 bases: TGTGCCAGCAGCTTAAGAGGAAGAGAGCAGTTCTTC.